This TCR beta chain is from a study of T cells in Graves' hyperthyroidism and ophthalmopathy. Findings of the study overall: The model foresaw ophthalmopathy a median approximately 6.1 months prior to onset.

This clonotype was seen repeatedly, ten times or more. Its antigen remains unidentified. It was RNA transcripts that yielded the amplified TCR beta CDR3 regions. The HTBI primer set served for first-round RT-PCR of the TCR CDR3. TCRdb reanalysed the multiplex PCR reads using MiXCR and keeps one entry per CDR3 protein. The sample comprises 160,000 or so distinct CDR3 sequences, approximately 9% of which are singletons, and approximately 24% rests with the top ten. The CDR3 loop spans 14 amino acids. CDR1 GTSNPN and CDR2 SVGIG come from the germline V gene (reference sequence). Trimming took 4 bases from V and 2 from J, leaving 14 bases between them. Thyroid ultrasound and orbital computed tomography, with clinical symptoms and serum thyroxine and TRAb, informed diagnoses.

Sequencing input: blood. The clonotype was recovered from a woman aged 18 to 35 with Graves' hyperthyroidism that later progressed to Graves' ophthalmopathy. The rearrangement uses TRBV30 and TRBJ1-2; no definite D call. The CDR3 is CAWNVGAFNYGYTF. As DNA, the CDR3 is TGTGCCTGGAATGTAGGAGCCTTCAACTATGGCTACACCTTC.